This TCR beta chain was sequenced in a study of blood T cell repertoires in COVID-19 (dated by TCRdb to about 2020). Study-wide context: Samples covering the acute and convalescent phases of COVID-19 were provided by collaborators in the United States, Italy and Spain. The material from the prospective study consisted of cDNA or gDNA derived from T cells, B-cell-depleted T cells, or PBMCs. The samples were drawn from two sources: the first 160 participants of the ongoing ImmuneRACE study, and 1,000 to 1,500 subjects contributed by 6 global collaborators. Where available, HLA class I and class II types were obtained from metadata supplied by the sample provider rather than from assay-based typing. A freely available public database, intended as a resource for researchers studying the immune response to SARS-CoV-2, is where the repertoires were released. The dataset comprised deeply sampled blood TCRbeta repertoires from subjects exposed to, actively infected with, or recovered from COVID-19. Nearly every sample came with metadata listing a de-identified subject ID, COVID-19 status, age in years and sex.

This clone was observed a single time. Its antigen is currently not known. Base quality data are lacking; no much larger clone is found one base away. TCRbeta CDR3 regions were amplified from genomic DNA using the immunoSEQ Assay, a bias-controlled multiplex PCR. The study's processing was this. Nucleated cell counts per sample were estimated from amplification of reference gene primers within the assay. To quantify the absolute abundance of each unique TCRbeta CDR3 rearrangement, sequence reads were collapsed and filtered. For each sample, productive Simpson clonality was calculated by taking the square root of Simpson's diversity index across productive rearrangements. This immuneACCESS table, as held by TCRdb, lists in-frame sequences with V and J called but not all clones. Of the missing ones, under half trace to an unresolved V gene in checked studies; the others have no known cause. For V, J and clone size, that table is used; D and trimming come from the DNA. The sample table holds hundreds of thousands of clones, of which about nine tenths were seen once. The ten largest clones capture around 1% of the sample.

The research as a whole found: Clinical and demographic metadata were provided uncurated, with the amount varying by source and participant.

Participants in the prospective study were enrolled through a virtual design, were aged roughly 18 to 100 years, and lived in about 25 United States geographic areas. In the prospective study, cohorts were assigned on the basis of participant-reported clinical history obtained from a screening survey and a study questionnaire. Exposed participants had been in contact, within 2 weeks of entering the study, with a person who had a PCR-confirmed or clinician-diagnosed case of COVID-19. In the prospective study, mobile phlebotomists collected whole blood, serum and a nasopharyngeal or oropharyngeal swab from each participant. Over a roughly 2-month period, participants in the prospective study had the option of providing additional blood draws and questionnaires. Before DNA extraction, prospective study blood samples were shipped either frozen or at room temperature. V is pruned by 6 bases and J by 4 bases, leaving 4 bases of the junction without a gene match. Including the terminal cysteine and phenylalanine, the CDR3 comprises 13 residues. Just the 39-base CDR3 DNA is kept, in frame starting at base 1. CDR1 and CDR2 are read off the germline V gene as MNHEY and SVGAGI.

The rearranged chain carries TRBV6-5 and TRBJ2-3; 7 of the junction bases match TRBD2. The source of this sequence is a man aged 50 to 60 who had been exposed to COVID-19. Sequencing used PBMCs or T cells enriched from blood (not recorded which). CDR3 sequence: CASRSGGSDTQYF. The nucleotide sequence is TGTGCCAGCAGGTCGGGAGGCTCAGATACGCAGTATTTT.